Each of the 20 T cell receptor beta chains below was sequenced from the same sample in a study of beta chain features in type 1 diabetes. Antigen specificity for these receptors is unknown. Study results and caveats: Type 1 diabetes patients showed a moderate but significant shortening of TCRB CDR3s in all four CD4+ subsets.

The investigators reverse transcribed all of the isolated RNA, so they sequenced expressed TCRB transcripts. TCRdb's copy holds only in-frame clones and misses some; the assay was immunoSEQ multiplex PCR. The sample lists 11,000 to 15,000 clones; about 66% were seen once. The sequencing input was stem cell memory CD4+ T cells from blood. The receptor set was obtained from a woman in her late teens or twenties with type 1 diabetes.

The CDR3 reads CASSIGAELEQYF. DNA for the CDR3: TGTGCCAGTAGTATAGGTGCCGAGCTCGAGCAGTACTTC. The chain is built from TRBV19 and TRBJ2-7; no firm D call. Germline lookup yields CDR1 LNHDA and CDR2 SQIVND (reference sequence). This CDR3 has 13 amino acids. Trimming cost V 1 base and J 6 bases, with 10 bases left between them.

The chain has TRBV14 and TRBJ2-1; a possible D gene is TRBD2 (6 bases). Trimming took 4 bases from V and 0 from J, leaving 10 bases between them. Germline assignment: CDR1 SGHDN and CDR2 FVKESK. There are 15 residues in the CDR3. CDR3 bases: TGTGCCAGCAGCCGTCGGGGGAACTCCTACAATGAGCAGTTCTTC. Protein product: CASSRRGNSYNEQFF.

The V and J genes are TRBV28 and TRBJ2-5; tentative D call: TRBD1 (5 bases). Trimming shortened V by 7 bases and J by 2 bases, and 8 bases separated the two germline ends. The CDR3 has 12 residues. Germline loops: CDR1 MDHEN, CDR2 SYDVKM. The DNA for the CDR3 is TGTGCCAGCACCTCAGGGCAAGAGACCCAGTACTTC. Translating gives CASTSGQETQYF.

This chain connects TRBV18 to TRBJ1-6, with D perhaps matching TRBD1 (5 bases). The CDR3 consists of 14 residues. Deletions cut 6 bases from V and 5 bases from J, with 11 bases between. CDR1 KGHSH and CDR2 LQKENI come from the germline V gene. CDR3 DNA sequence: TGTGCCAGCTCCTACGGGGGGAATAATTCACCCCTCCACTTT. Encoded protein: CASSYGGNNSPLHF.

The chain recombines TRBV13 with TRBJ1-2; D is ambiguous. The CDR3 sequence is 12 residues long. Germline values: CDR1 PRHDT, CDR2 FYEKMQ (reference sequence). V gave up 1 base and J gave up 8 bases, with 8 bases separating them. CDR3 sequence: CASSLVAGGYTF. The DNA for the CDR3 is TGTGCCAGCAGCTTAGTAGCTGGAGGCTACACCTTC.

CDR3 loop: CASRPGQGARETQYF. For the CDR3, the DNA is TGTGCCAGCAGGCCGGGACAGGGGGCGAGGGAGACCCAGTACTTC. V gene TRBV7-9 combines with J gene TRBJ2-5; TRBD1 agrees at 12 bases. The CDR3 is made up of 15 amino acids. The V segment lost 6 bases and the J segment 5 bases; nucleotides outside the gene matches: 7. Germline V gene sequence: CDR1 SEHNR, CDR2 FQNEAQ (reference sequence).

This chain joins TRBV29-1 and TRBJ1-5, with 9 bases aligning to TRBD1. The germline V gene has CDR1 SQVTM and CDR2 ANQGSEA. Germline trimming cut 6 bases from V and 7 bases from J; bases unmatched to any gene: 7. This CDR3 region has 13 residues. The chain's CDR3 is CSVRTGAEQPQHF. CDR3 bases: TGCAGCGTCCGGACAGGGGCGGAACAGCCCCAGCATTTT.

The chain has TRBV18 and TRBJ2-7; 10 bases match TRBD2. This CDR3 is 14 amino acids long. Germline V gene lookup returns CDR1 KGHSH and CDR2 LQKENI. V trimming: 6 bases; J trimming: 5 bases; junction bases outside the gene matches: 7. In nucleotides, the CDR3 is TGTGCCAGCTCGCGGGGGACTAGCGACAACGAGCAGTACTTC. As protein: CASSRGTSDNEQYF.

The sample holds a few counts of this clone. The rearrangement links TRBV29-1 to TRBJ1-2; 7 nucleotides agree with TRBD1. V gave up 3 bases and J gave up 7 bases; unmatched junction bases: 8. Germline CDR1 reads SQVTM; CDR2 reads ANQGSEA. The CDR3 has 13 amino acids. CDR3 in amino acids: CSVDKSGGRGYTF. The CDR3, as DNA: TGCAGCGTTGACAAGTCAGGGGGACGTGGCTACACCTTC. Full variable domain (rest looked up from reference TRBV29-1 and TRBJ1-2): SAVISQKPSRDICQRGTSLTIQCQVDSQVTMMFWYRQQPGQSLTLIATANQGSEATYESGFVIDKFPISRPNLTFSTLTVSNMSPEDSSIYLCSVDKSGGRGYTFGSGTRLTVV.

This clone has only a few counts. The J gene is TRBJ2-5, the V gene TRBV7-9; D unclear. Between the trimmed V and J ends, which lost 0 bases and 1 base, there was a span of 6 bases. The CDR3 is made up of 14 amino acids. Germline V lookup: CDR1 SEHNR, CDR2 FQNEAQ (reference sequence). As DNA, the CDR3 is TGTGCCAGCAGCTTAGCCGGTAGCCAAGAGACCCAGTACTTC. It encodes CASSLAGSQETQYF.

This clone was seen more than once but under ten times. The chain carries TRBV28 and TRBJ1-4, with D perhaps matching TRBD1 (5 bases). This CDR3 contains 14 residues. The germline V gene encodes CDR1 MDHEN and CDR2 SYDVKM. Between the trimmed V and J ends, which lost 4 bases and 5 bases, there was a span of 11 bases. The CDR3 region has the DNA TGTGCCAGCAGTTCGGACGCAGGGAATGAAAAACTGTTTTTT. This encodes CASSSDAGNEKLFF.

The chain uses TRBV5-1 and TRBJ1-6; TRBD1 matches at 7 bases. The CDR3 extends over 14 amino acids. Germline V gene sequence: CDR1 SGHRS, CDR2 YFSETQ. V gave up 2 bases and J gave up 8 bases; unmatched junction bases: 4. The CDR3 here is CASSLTGDYSPLHF. The CDR3 DNA reads as TGCGCCAGCAGCTTAACAGGGGACTATTCACCCCTCCACTTT.

The V and J genes are TRBV4-3 and TRBJ2-5; D remains ambiguous. The ends were cut back, 0 bases at V and 11 bases at J, with 10 bases in the middle. Germline values: CDR1 LGHNA, CDR2 YSLEER. The CDR3 runs 12 residues. CDR3 bases: TGCGCCAGCAGCCAAGATGCCGGGTTGCAGTACTTC. Residues: CASSQDAGLQYF.

This sequence joins TRBV10-3 and TRBJ1-3, with TRBD1 matching 7 bases. Trimming cost V 1 base and J 4 bases; bases outside gene matches: 4. This CDR3 contains 15 residues. Germline lookup yields CDR1 ENHRY and CDR2 SYGVKD. The CDR3 nucleotides are TGTGCCATCAGTGAGTTTGGGACAGTAGGAAACACCATATATTTT. It codes for CAISEFGTVGNTIYF.

The table lists this clone with a few counts. V gene TRBV29-1 combines with J gene TRBJ1-1; 11 bases fit TRBD1. Unmatched junction bases numbered 5, after V lost 7 bases and J lost 1 base. The V gene's germline CDR1 is SQVTM and CDR2 ANQGSEA. CDR3 length: 14 amino acids. CDR3 sequence: CSARTGGTNTEAFF. DNA for the CDR3: TGCAGCGCCCGGACAGGGGGCACGAACACTGAAGCTTTCTTT.

This chain links TRBV2 with TRBJ2-6, with a tentative D call TRBD2 (6 bases). Per the germline V gene, CDR1 is SNHLY and CDR2 is FYNNEI. The CDR3 sequence is 15 residues long. V was shortened by 7 bases and J by 3 bases, with 13 bases between the two germline ends. CDR3 DNA sequence: TGTGCCAGCACCCAAGGAGGGATTGGGGCCAACGTCCTGACTTTC. As protein: CASTQGGIGANVLTF.

The chain uses TRBV5-1 and TRBJ2-2, with 10 bases matching TRBD1. Germline V gene sequence: CDR1 SGHRS, CDR2 YFSETQ. The CDR3 length is 15 residues. V dropped 5 bases and J dropped 3; count of bases not matched to a gene: 4. In nucleotides, the CDR3 is TGCGCCAGCAGTTGGGACAGGGGAGACACCGGGGAGCTGTTTTTT. This gives the protein CASSWDRGDTGELFF. The full variable domain, with the rest looked up from reference TRBV5-1 and TRBJ2-2, is KAGVTQTPRYLIKTRGQQVTLSCSPISGHRSVSWYQQTPGQGLQFLFEYFSETQRNKGNFPGRFSGRQFSNSRSEMNVSTLELGDSALYLCASSWDRGDTGELFFGEGSRLTVL.

The gene calls are TRBV27 and TRBJ1-5, with 7 bases fitting TRBD1. Germline assignment: CDR1 MNHEY and CDR2 SMNVEV (reference sequence). This CDR3 region has 12 residues. With 8 bases clipped from V and 5 bases from J, the junction kept 3 bases outside the gene matches. The CDR3 reads CASGTGDQPQHF. The CDR3 DNA reads as TGTGCCAGCGGCACAGGGGATCAGCCCCAGCATTTT.

V and J are TRBV28 and TRBJ2-7, with 12 bases identical to TRBD2. This CDR3 has 14 residues. The J segment lost 9 bases and the V segment lost 4 bases, leaving 7 bases of the junction unmatched. Germline CDR1 MDHEN, CDR2 SYDVKM. The CDR3 sequence: CASSSRTSGVVQYF. Here the CDR3 DNA reads TGTGCCAGCAGTTCAAGGACTAGCGGGGTGGTGCAGTACTTC.

The table lists this clone with a few counts. V is TRBV29-1 and J is TRBJ1-5; possible D gene TRBD1, 5 bases. The CDR3 contains 15 residues. The V end was cut by 6 bases, the J end by 1 base, with 16 bases between. From germline, CDR1 is SQVTM and CDR2 ANQGSEA. The CDR3 coding sequence is TGCAGCGTGCTCATGGGGTCAGGGAGCAATCAGCCCCAGCATTTT. Its protein is CSVLMGSGSNQPQHF.